This entry concerns a single TCR beta chain. The antigen is not known. The sample originates from a study of T cell responses to AZD1222 COVID-19 vaccine. Broader study findings: At baseline, seropositivity was found in only six or seven AZD1222 recipients. Unmutated variant regions are reportedly targeted by nearly half of spike-specific TCRs.

TCRdb's copy holds only in-frame clones and misses some; the assay was immunoSEQ multiplex PCR. The sample carries about 120,000 clones, 70% to 90% recorded once. Germline trimming cut 2 bases from V and 8 bases from J; bases unmatched to any gene: 6. CDR1 and CDR2 from the germline V gene are MGHRA and YSYEKL. The CDR3 totals 14 residues. Material: peripheral blood, obtained 28 days after the second AZD1222 dose. V is TRBV4-1 and J is TRBJ1-2; 9 bases align to TRBD1. The clonotype was recovered from an adult who received the AZD1222 COVID-19 vaccine. The CDR3 spells CASSQWGQGGGYTF. The CDR3, as DNA: TGCGCCAGCAGCCAATGGGGACAGGGTGGGGGCTACACCTTC.